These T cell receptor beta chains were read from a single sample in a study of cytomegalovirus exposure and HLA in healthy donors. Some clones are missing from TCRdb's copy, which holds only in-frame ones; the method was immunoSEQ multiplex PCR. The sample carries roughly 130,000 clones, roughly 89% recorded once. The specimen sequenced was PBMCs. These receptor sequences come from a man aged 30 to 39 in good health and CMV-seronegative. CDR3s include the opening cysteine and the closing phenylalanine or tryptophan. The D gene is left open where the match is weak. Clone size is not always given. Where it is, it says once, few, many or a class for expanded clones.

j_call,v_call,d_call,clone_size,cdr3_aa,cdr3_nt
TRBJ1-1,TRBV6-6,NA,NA,CASSYQVDTEAFF,TGTGCCAGCAGTTACCAGGTCGACACTGAAGCTTTCTTT
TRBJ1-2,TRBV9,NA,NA,CASSVEEYYGYTF,TGTGCCAGCAGCGTGGAGGAGTACTATGGCTACACCTTC
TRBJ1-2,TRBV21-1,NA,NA,CASSKRDRDRDGYTF,TGTGCCAGCAGCAAGAGGGACCGGGACAGGGATGGCTACACCTTC
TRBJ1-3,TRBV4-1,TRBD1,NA,CASSQTDRIVGNTIYF,TGCGCCAGCAGCCAAACGGACAGGATAGTTGGAAACACCATATATTTT
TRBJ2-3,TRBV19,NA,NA,CASSAQPGHSTDTQYF,TGTGCCAGTAGTGCCCAGCCGGGACACTCCACAGATACGCAGTATTTT
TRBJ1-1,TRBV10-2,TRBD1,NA,CASSDPDRRGGSGTEAFF,TGCGCCAGCAGTGACCCGGACAGGAGGGGAGGAAGTGGGACTGAAGCTTTCTTT
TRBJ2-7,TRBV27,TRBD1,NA,CASRRQGTYEQYF,TGTGCCAGCAGACGACAGGGGACCTACGAGCAGTACTTC
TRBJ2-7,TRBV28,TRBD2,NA,CASSRTRREQYF,TGTGCCAGCAGTAGGACTAGGCGGGAGCAGTACTTC
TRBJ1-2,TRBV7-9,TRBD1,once,CASSLALWTGFYGYTF,TGTGCCAGCAGCTTAGCGCTCTGGACAGGTTTCTATGGCTACACCTTC
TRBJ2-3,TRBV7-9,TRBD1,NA,CASSSRQGAPPDTQYF,TGTGCCAGCAGCTCGAGACAGGGGGCCCCCCCAGATACGCAGTATTTT
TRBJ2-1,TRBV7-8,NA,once,CASSLRLGDFPNEQFF,TGTGCCAGCAGCTTACGGTTAGGTGACTTTCCCAATGAGCAGTTCTTC
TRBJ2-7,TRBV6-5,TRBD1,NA,CASSLGQSYEQYF,TGTGCCAGCAGCCTGGGACAGTCCTACGAGCAGTACTTC
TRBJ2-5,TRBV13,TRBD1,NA,CASSNYGQGPQETQYF,TGTGCCAGCAGCAACTACGGACAGGGCCCTCAAGAGACCCAGTACTTC
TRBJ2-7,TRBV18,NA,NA,CASSPTPTGKSSYEQYF,TGTGCCAGCTCACCAACCCCTACAGGGAAAAGCTCCTACGAGCAGTACTTC
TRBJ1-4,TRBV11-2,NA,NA,CASSLGTYRTPNEKLFF,TGTGCCAGCAGCTTAGGCACTTACCGTACTCCAAATGAAAAACTGTTTTTT
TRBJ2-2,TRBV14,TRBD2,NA,CASSQAGGPIGELFF,TGTGCCAGCAGCCAAGCGGGGGGGCCGATCGGGGAGCTGTTTTTT
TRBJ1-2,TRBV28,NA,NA,CASSFWGDGYTF,TGTGCCAGCAGTTTCTGGGGAGATGGCTACACCTTC
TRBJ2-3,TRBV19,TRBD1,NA,CASKVGTGSTDTQYF,TGTGCCAGTAAGGTCGGGACAGGTAGCACAGATACGCAGTATTTT
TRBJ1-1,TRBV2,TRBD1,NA,CASSERGRGPAEAFF,TGTGCCAGCAGTGAACGGGGCAGGGGGCCGGCTGAAGCTTTCTTT
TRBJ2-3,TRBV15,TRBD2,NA,CATSRDRTRADTQYF,TGTGCCACCAGCAGAGATAGGACTAGGGCAGATACGCAGTATTTT
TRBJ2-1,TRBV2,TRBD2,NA,CASRAGGSYNEQFF,TGTGCCAGCAGAGCGGGGGGAAGCTACAATGAGCAGTTCTTC
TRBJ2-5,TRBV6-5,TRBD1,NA,CASSSGTGLWETQYF,TGTGCCAGCAGTTCCGGGACAGGGTTGTGGGAGACCCAGTACTTC
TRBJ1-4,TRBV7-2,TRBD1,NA,CASSAGTGSEKLFF,TGTGCCAGCAGCGCCGGGACAGGGTCTGAAAAACTGTTTTTT
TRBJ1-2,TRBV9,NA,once,CASSVEQGGNGYTF,TGTGCCAGCAGCGTAGAACAGGGAGGGAATGGCTACACCTTC
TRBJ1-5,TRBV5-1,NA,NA,CASSLAYGNQPQHF,TGCGCCAGCAGCTTGGCCTACGGCAATCAGCCCCAGCATTTT
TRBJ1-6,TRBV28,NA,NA,CASSGRFSSYNSPLHF,TGTGCCAGCAGTGGCAGGTTTAGCTCCTATAATTCACCCCTCCACTTT
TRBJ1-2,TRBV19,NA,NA,CASSIENRINYGYTF,TGTGCCAGTAGTATTGAGAACAGGATTAACTATGGCTACACCTTC
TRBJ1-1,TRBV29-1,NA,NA,CSVDRGNTEAFF,TGCAGCGTTGACCGGGGGAACACTGAAGCTTTCTTT
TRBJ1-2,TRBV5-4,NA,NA,CASSFRGLNYGYTF,TGTGCCAGCAGCTTCCGGGGATTAAACTATGGCTACACCTTC
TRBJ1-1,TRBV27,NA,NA,CASSTLMNTEAFF,TGTGCCAGCAGTACATTAATGAACACTGAAGCTTTCTTT
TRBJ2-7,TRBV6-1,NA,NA,CASSETAGLYEQYF,TGTGCCAGCAGTGAAACTGCAGGGCTCTACGAGCAGTACTTC
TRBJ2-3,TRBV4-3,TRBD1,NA,CASSHYRGTTDTQYF,TGCGCCAGCAGCCATTACAGGGGAACAACAGATACGCAGTATTTT
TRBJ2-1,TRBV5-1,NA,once,CASSLDPGGQTYNEQFF,TGCGCCAGCAGCTTGGACCCCGGCGGACAGACCTACAATGAGCAGTTCTTC
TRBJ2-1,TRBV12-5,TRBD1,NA,CASGLYPQGVINEQFF,TGTGCTAGTGGTTTGTACCCACAGGGGGTGATCAATGAGCAGTTCTTC
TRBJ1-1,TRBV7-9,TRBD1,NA,CASSSPGQGLPEAFF,TGTGCCAGCAGCTCCCCGGGACAGGGTTTACCTGAAGCTTTCTTT
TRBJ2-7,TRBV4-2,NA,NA,CASSQDPLLYEQYF,TGTGCCAGCAGCCAAGATCCCCTACTCTACGAGCAGTACTTC
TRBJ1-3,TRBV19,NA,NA,CASSMRRASSGNTIYF,TGTGCCAGTAGTATGAGGAGGGCAAGCTCTGGAAACACCATATATTTT
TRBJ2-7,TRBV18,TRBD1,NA,CASSPGQGEQYF,TGTGCCAGCTCACCAGGACAGGGCGAGCAGTACTTC
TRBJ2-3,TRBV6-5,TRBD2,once,CASSYLSGGETDTQYF,TGTGCCAGCAGTTACCTTAGCGGGGGGGAAACAGATACGCAGTATTTT
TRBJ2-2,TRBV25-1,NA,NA,CASSATVTGELFF,TGTGCCAGCAGTGCGACTGTCACCGGGGAGCTGTTTTTT
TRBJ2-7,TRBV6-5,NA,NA,CASSYSRGPLYEQYF,TGTGCCAGCAGTTACTCGCGGGGGCCCTTATACGAGCAGTACTTC
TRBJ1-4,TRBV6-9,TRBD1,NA,CASSYWDRVNEKLFF,TGTGCCAGCAGTTATTGGGACAGGGTGAATGAAAAACTGTTTTTT
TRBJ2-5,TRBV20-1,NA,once,CSARAGETQYF,TGCAGTGCTAGAGCGGGGGAGACCCAGTACTTC
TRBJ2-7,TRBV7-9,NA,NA,CASSLVPRTYEQYF,TGTGCCAGCAGCTTAGTTCCCCGTACCTACGAGCAGTACTTC
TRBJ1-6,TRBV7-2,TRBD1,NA,CASTEQGASPLHF,TGTGCCAGCACCGAACAGGGGGCTTCACCCCTCCACTTT
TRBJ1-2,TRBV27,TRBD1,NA,CASSLSAGQGMIYGYTF,TGTGCCAGCAGTTTATCGGCGGGACAGGGGATGATCTATGGCTACACCTTC
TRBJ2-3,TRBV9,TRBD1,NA,CASAKSGGDTQYF,TGTGCCAGCGCCAAATCAGGGGGTGATACGCAGTATTTT